This T cell receptor (beta chain) emerged from a study of neurological immune-mediated disorders. The study's findings and limits: Phylogenetic grouping put 18 of 34 multiple sclerosis patients' repertoires into one related-CDR3 cluster, a possible signature.

One entry per CDR3 protein, called by TCRdb with MiXCR from the 5' RACE reads. The sample lists approximately 130,000 distinct CDR3 sequences, roughly 3.2% seen once, with roughly 1.3% in the top ten. There are many counts of this clonotype. What it binds is not known. Germline lookup yields CDR1 MNHEY and CDR2 SVGAGI. The trim removed 0 bases at V and 6 bases at J, leaving 7 bases unmatched. The CDR3 consists of 15 residues. The source of this sequence is a woman under 40 with multiple sclerosis. The V call is TRBV6-5, the J call TRBJ1-2, with TRBD1 identical over 7 bases. The sequenced sample was PBMCs. The CDR3 is CASSYSTRDSNGYTF. The CDR3 DNA follows: TGTGCCAGCAGTTACTCTACCCGGGACAGTAATGGCTACACCTTC.